These T cell receptor beta chains were read from a single sample in a study of shared clonotypes between healthy human individuals. Some clones are missing from TCRdb's copy, which holds only in-frame ones; the method was immunoSEQ multiplex PCR. The sample consists of more than 550,000 clones, 72% of them appearing once. Material: memory CD4+ T cells sorted from blood. The receptor set was obtained from a woman in her twenties or thirties in good health. Both conserved end residues are part of each CDR3. The order of the fields is clone size, D gene, J gene, V gene, CDR3 DNA, CDR3 protein. D genes are given only for firm matches. Clone size, where shown, is once, few, many, or a class for clones that have expanded.

size: -
D: TRBD2
J: TRBJ2-5
V: TRBV7-7
DNA: TGTGCCAGCAGCACTGATCCCGGGAGGACCGAGACCCAGTACTTC
CDR3: CASSTDPGRTETQYF

size: -
D: -
J: TRBJ1-2
V: TRBV29-1
DNA: TGCAGCGTTGAGTCGGGCTACACCTTC
CDR3: CSVESGYTF

size: -
D: TRBD1
J: TRBJ1-3
V: TRBV18
DNA: TGTGCCAGCTCATCCGTAGACAGGGAAGGAAACACCATATATTTT
CDR3: CASSSVDREGNTIYF

size: -
D: TRBD1
J: TRBJ2-1
V: TRBV7-6
DNA: TGTGCCAGCAGCCCACTGACAGGGAGCTCCTACAATGAGCAGTTCTTC
CDR3: CASSPLTGSSYNEQFF

size: -
D: TRBD2
J: TRBJ2-5
V: TRBV19
DNA: TGTGCCAGTAGTATACGGAGCGGGAGGGCCGGAGAGACCCAGTACTTC
CDR3: CASSIRSGRAGETQYF

size: -
D: -
J: TRBJ1-3
V: TRBV19
DNA: TGTGCCAGTACCCTGGACAGCCCTCCAAGGGCCATATATTTT
CDR3: CASTLDSPPRAIYF

size: -
D: -
J: TRBJ2-3
V: TRBV28
DNA: TGTGCCAGCACCCAAAGCGGGTACACAGATACGCAGTATTTT
CDR3: CASTQSGYTDTQYF

size: few
D: -
J: TRBJ2-7
V: TRBV14
DNA: TGTGCCAGCAGCCAAGCGGCGGAGTCTTACGAGCAGTACTTC
CDR3: CASSQAAESYEQYF

size: -
D: TRBD1
J: TRBJ1-4
V: TRBV18
DNA: TGTGCCAGCACAGACCAGGGGGGGCTGGAAAAACTGTTTTTT
CDR3: CASTDQGGLEKLFF

size: -
D: TRBD1
J: TRBJ1-2
V: TRBV6-1
DNA: TGTGCCAGCAGAAACAAGGACAGGGTGGACGGCTACACCTTC
CDR3: CASRNKDRVDGYTF

size: -
D: -
J: TRBJ2-1
V: TRBV28
DNA: TGTGCCAGCAGTCCAGGCAGCGACAATGAGCAGTTCTTC
CDR3: CASSPGSDNEQFF

size: many
D: TRBD2
J: TRBJ2-5
V: TRBV4-1
DNA: TGCGCCAGCAGCCAAGGTCCGGGAGGGGAAGAGACCCAGTACTTC
CDR3: CASSQGPGGEETQYF

size: -
D: TRBD2
J: TRBJ2-5
V: TRBV11-2
DNA: TGTGCCAGCAGCTTAGATCGTCGACTAGCGGACGAAACAACCCAGTACTTC
CDR3: CASSLDRRLADETTQYF

size: once
D: -
J: TRBJ1-2
V: TRBV19
DNA: TGTGCCAGTAGTATCAAGGCAAGTGGCTACACCTTC
CDR3: CASSIKASGYTF

size: -
D: TRBD2
J: TRBJ2-7
V: TRBV6-5
DNA: TGTGCCAGCAGTTACTCGGGGGGGTCCTCCTCCTACGAGCAGTACTTC
CDR3: CASSYSGGSSSYEQYF

size: once
D: TRBD1
J: TRBJ2-2
V: TRBV11-2
DNA: TGTGCCAGCAGCTTGGGGACAGCGAACACCGGGGAGCTGTTTTTT
CDR3: CASSLGTANTGELFF

size: -
D: -
J: TRBJ1-1
V: TRBV28
DNA: TGTGCCAGCAGTTCCCACCAGAACACTGAAGCTTTCTTT
CDR3: CASSSHQNTEAFF

size: -
D: -
J: TRBJ1-5
V: TRBV25-1
DNA: TGTGCCAGCAGTGCCTCATCGGGCATCGGCAATCAGCCCCAGCATTTT
CDR3: CASSASSGIGNQPQHF

size: -
D: -
J: TRBJ1-2
V: TRBV30
DNA: TGTGCCTGTGAACCGTACAGAGCTAACTATGGCTACACCTTC
CDR3: CACEPYRANYGYTF

size: -
D: TRBD1
J: TRBJ1-1
V: TRBV5-1
DNA: TGCGCCAGCAGCTCACAAGACAGGGGAGCGACTGAAGCTTTCTTT
CDR3: CASSSQDRGATEAFF

size: -
D: -
J: TRBJ2-2
V: TRBV27
DNA: TGTGCCAGCAGATTAATGGCGGCGAACACCGGGGAGCTGTTTTTT
CDR3: CASRLMAANTGELFF

size: once
D: -
J: TRBJ2-7
V: TRBV27
DNA: TGTGCCAGCAGTTTTTCCAGGACCACGGGCGAGCAGTACTTC
CDR3: CASSFSRTTGEQYF

size: -
D: -
J: TRBJ1-2
V: TRBV30
DNA: TGTGCCTCGTACGGGGACTATGGCTACACCTTC
CDR3: CASYGDYGYTF

size: -
D: TRBD2
J: TRBJ2-1
V: TRBV5-8
DNA: TGTGCCAGCAGCGAAAGTCGGACCTCGGGAGCGGGAGGGCTGTACAATGAGCAGTTCTTC
CDR3: CASSESRTSGAGGLYNEQFF

size: -
D: -
J: TRBJ2-7
V: TRBV9
DNA: TGTGCCAGCAGCGTAGGGACCGGTAGCTCCTACGAGCAGTACTTC
CDR3: CASSVGTGSSYEQYF

size: once
D: -
J: TRBJ1-4
V: TRBV2
DNA: TGTGCCAGCAGTGACTGGGATAATGAAAAACTGTTTTTT
CDR3: CASSDWDNEKLFF

size: few
D: -
J: TRBJ2-7
V: TRBV6-1
DNA: TGTGCCAGCAGTGAGCAGGAATACTCCTACGAGCAGTACTTC
CDR3: CASSEQEYSYEQYF

size: few
D: -
J: TRBJ2-3
V: TRBV7-8
DNA: TGTGCCACCTTATATAGCACAGATACGCAGTATTTT
CDR3: CATLYSTDTQYF